This TCR beta chain originates from a study of T-cell reconstitution after alpha-beta-depleted transplantation in children (dated by TCRdb to between 2015 and 2016). A note on the overall study: Using TCR repertoire profiling, the study followed T-cell immune reconstitution in a quantitative way in children after TCRalphabeta/CD19-depleted allogeneic hematopoietic cell transplantation.

To prepare the library, PCR was applied. Instrument used: Illumina HiSeq 2500. To normalize quantification of the TCRbeta repertoire, the TCR libraries were built with molecular barcoding that relied on unique molecular identifiers. TCRdb trimmed the raw reads at Q25, called clones with MiXCR and kept productive beta chains. Every entry covers one CDR3 protein and lists the most common genes and DNA from its rows. The sample data list some 550,000 distinct CDR3 sequences, and under 30% of these were observed just once. In total, the top ten clones hold approximately 14% of the sample. Study-wide findings and limitations: In some patients, the high TCRbeta diversity seen at day 60 was put down to recipient T cells and intrathymic progenitors that had survived conditioning. About two months after transplant, the apparently early recovery of alphabetaT-cell counts reportedly depended on just several hundred clones that had expanded rapidly and came from non-depleted graft cells. Over the following months the frequencies of hyperexpanded clones went down, and after one year T-cell counts and TCRbeta diversity were mostly credited to newly produced T cells.

Trimming at the junction amounts to 0 bases on V and 0 bases on J, and the germline ends lie 13 bases apart. Taken from cysteine to phenylalanine, the CDR3 has 16 residues. Of all the DNA, just the CDR3 is kept, 48 bases in frame from base 1. CDR1 is given as DFQATT and CDR2 as SNEGSKA, both from the germline V gene (reference sequence). Sample treatment or condition, as interpreted from the label and publication: allogeneic hematopoietic cell transplantation with graft depleted of TCRalphabeta T cells and CD19 B cells. TCRalphabeta/CD19-depleted allogeneic hematopoietic cell grafts were given to the transplant recipients, all of whom were children. In this sample, this clonotype turned up many times. Its recognized antigen is unknown. There are no base qualities to consult, and no much larger clone falls within one base.

Here the sequenced sample was PBMCs, mostly from graft donor cells, taken 360 days after TCRalphabeta/CD19-depleted stem cell transplant. The V and J segments used are TRBV20-1 and TRBJ2-3; the D gene cannot be named for sure. This sequence originates from a boy under two years old who had a stem cell transplant for acute myeloid leukemia, so the T cells may come from the graft donor. The nucleotides are TGCAGTGCTAGAGACTCTAGTAGTAGTAGCACAGATACGCAGTATTTT. Its product reads: CSARDSSSSSTDTQYF.